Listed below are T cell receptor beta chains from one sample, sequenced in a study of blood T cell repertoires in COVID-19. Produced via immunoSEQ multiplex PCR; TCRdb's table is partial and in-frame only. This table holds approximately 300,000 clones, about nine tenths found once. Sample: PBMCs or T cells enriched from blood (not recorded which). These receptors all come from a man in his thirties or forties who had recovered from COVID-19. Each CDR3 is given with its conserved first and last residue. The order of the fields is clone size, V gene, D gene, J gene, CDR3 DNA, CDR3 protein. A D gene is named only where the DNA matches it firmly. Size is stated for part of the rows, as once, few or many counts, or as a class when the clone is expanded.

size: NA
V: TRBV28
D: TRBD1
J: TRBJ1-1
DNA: TGTGCCAGCAGAAATCCGGGGACAGGCACCATTGAAGCTTTCTTT
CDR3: CASRNPGTGTIEAFF

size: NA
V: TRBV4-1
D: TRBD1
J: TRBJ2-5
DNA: TGCGCCAGCAGCCAAGGAGTTACAGGGGGGGAGACCCAGTACTTC
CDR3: CASSQGVTGGETQYF

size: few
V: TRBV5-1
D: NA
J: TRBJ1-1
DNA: TGCGCCAGCAGCTTTCGGGGTACGAACACTGAAGCTTTCTTT
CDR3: CASSFRGTNTEAFF

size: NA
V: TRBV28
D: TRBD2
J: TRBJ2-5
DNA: TGTGCCAGCAGCTATACTACAAAGCGGGGGCTAAACTTC
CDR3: CASSYTTKRGLNF

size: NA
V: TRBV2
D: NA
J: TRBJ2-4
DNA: TGTGCCAGCAAATTAAGGCTAGCGTCCGTAGCCAAAAACATTCAGTACTTC
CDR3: CASKLRLASVAKNIQYF

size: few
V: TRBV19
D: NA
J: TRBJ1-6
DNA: TGTGCCAGTAGTCCATACCGGAGCTCCTATAATTCACCCCTCCACTTT
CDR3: CASSPYRSSYNSPLHF

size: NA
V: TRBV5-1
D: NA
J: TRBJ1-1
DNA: TGCGCCAGCAGCTTGGAGATCGCAGTGAACACTGAAGCTTTCTTT
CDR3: CASSLEIAVNTEAFF

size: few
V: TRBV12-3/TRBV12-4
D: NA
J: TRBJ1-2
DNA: TGTGCCAGCAGTTTGTTGGCCAGGTGGGGCTACACCTTC
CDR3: CASSLLARWGYTF

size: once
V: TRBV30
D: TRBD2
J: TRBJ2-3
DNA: TGTGCCTGGAGCTGGGGACTAGCTGCAGATACGCAGTATTTT
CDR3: CAWSWGLAADTQYF

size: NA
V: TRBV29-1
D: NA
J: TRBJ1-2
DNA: TGCAGCGTGGGCGGGCCCTTACCTAACTATGGCTACACCTTC
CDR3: CSVGGPLPNYGYTF

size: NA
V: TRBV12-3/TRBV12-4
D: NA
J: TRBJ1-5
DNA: TGTGCCAGCGGCGCGGGGGGTAATCAGCCCCAGCATTTT
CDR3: CASGAGGNQPQHF

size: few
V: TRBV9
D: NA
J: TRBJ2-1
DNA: TGTGCCAGCAGCGTAGAGATGTTGGCCGATGAGCAGTTCTTC
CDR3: CASSVEMLADEQFF

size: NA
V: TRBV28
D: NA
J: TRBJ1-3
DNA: TGTGCCAGCAGCCGTCAGGGGCTCTCTGGAAACACCATATATTTT
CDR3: CASSRQGLSGNTIYF

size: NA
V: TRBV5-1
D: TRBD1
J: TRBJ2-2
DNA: TGCGCCAGCACCCCGGCCAGGGGGCTCGGTGGCACCGGGGAGCTGTTTTTT
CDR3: CASTPARGLGGTGELFF

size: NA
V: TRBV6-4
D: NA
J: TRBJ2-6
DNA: TGTGCCAGCAGTGACTCGAGTGGGGGCTCCTCTGGGGCCAACGTCCTGACTTTC
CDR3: CASSDSSGGSSGANVLTF

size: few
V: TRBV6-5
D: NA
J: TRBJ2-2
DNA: TGTGCCAGCACCCTCCCGGGCACCGGGGAGCTGTTTTTT
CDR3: CASTLPGTGELFF

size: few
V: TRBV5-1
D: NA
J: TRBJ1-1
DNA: TGCGCCAGCAGCCCGAGAAGACAAGTGGGCCTGAACACTGAAGCTTTCTTT
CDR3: CASSPRRQVGLNTEAFF

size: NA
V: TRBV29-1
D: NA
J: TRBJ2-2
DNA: TGCAGCGTTGTAAGCAGGAGGGCGGGGGAGCTGTTTTTT
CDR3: CSVVSRRAGELFF

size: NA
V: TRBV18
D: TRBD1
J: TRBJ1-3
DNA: TGTGCCAGCTCACTGCGGGACAGGGAATATGGAAACACCATATATTTT
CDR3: CASSLRDREYGNTIYF

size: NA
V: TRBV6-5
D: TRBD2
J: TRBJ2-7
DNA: TGTGCCAGCAGTTACGGGGAGGGCGGGTACGAGCAGTACTTC
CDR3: CASSYGEGGYEQYF

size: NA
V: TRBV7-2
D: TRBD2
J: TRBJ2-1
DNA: TGTGCCAGCAGCTTAGCGCGTTTAGCGGGGGGGAAGGGCGATGAGCAGTTCTTC
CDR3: CASSLARLAGGKGDEQFF

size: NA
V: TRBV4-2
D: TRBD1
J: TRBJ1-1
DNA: TGTGCCAGCAGCCCCCGGACAGGTCGCCTGAACACTGAAGCTTTCTTT
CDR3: CASSPRTGRLNTEAFF

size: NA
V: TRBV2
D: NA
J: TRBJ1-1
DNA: TGTGCCAGCAGCGAGGACACGATCACTGAAGCTTTCTTT
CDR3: CASSEDTITEAFF

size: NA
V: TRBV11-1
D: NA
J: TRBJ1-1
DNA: TGTGCCAGCAGCCTCTCCGACAGAAACACTGAAGCTTTCTTT
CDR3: CASSLSDRNTEAFF

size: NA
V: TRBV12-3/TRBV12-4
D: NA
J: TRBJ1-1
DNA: TGTGCCAGCAGTTTTCAGGGTTCTACTGAAGCTTTCTTT
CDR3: CASSFQGSTEAFF

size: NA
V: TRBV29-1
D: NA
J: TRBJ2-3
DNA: TGCAGCGCCGGCCCCAGAAACACAGATACGCAGTATTTT
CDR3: CSAGPRNTDTQYF

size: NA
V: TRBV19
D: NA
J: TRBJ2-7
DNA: TGTGCCAGTAGTACCGCACTCCCCCTGACATCACCGGAGCAGTACTTC
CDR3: CASSTALPLTSPEQYF

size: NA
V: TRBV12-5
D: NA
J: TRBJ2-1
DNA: TGTGCTAGTGGTTTGGTAGAGGGCAGACATTTCGAATACAATGAGCAGTTCTTC
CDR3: CASGLVEGRHFEYNEQFF

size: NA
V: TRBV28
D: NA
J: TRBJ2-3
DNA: TGTGCCAGCACCCCGCCTTCGGGGAGCACAGATACGCAGTATTTT
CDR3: CASTPPSGSTDTQYF

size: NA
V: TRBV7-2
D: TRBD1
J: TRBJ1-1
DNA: TGTGCCGGCGCAGTCCCAAACAGGGGATTGAACACTGAAGCTTTCTTT
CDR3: CAGAVPNRGLNTEAFF

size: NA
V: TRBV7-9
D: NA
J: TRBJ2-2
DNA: TGTGCCAGCCCAGGTCAGCCCGGGGAGCTGTTTTTT
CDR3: CASPGQPGELFF

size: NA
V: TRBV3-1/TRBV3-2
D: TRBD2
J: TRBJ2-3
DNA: TGTGCCAGCAGCCAAGATCGGGGACTAGCGGGAGTGGGTGCAGATACGCAGTATTTT
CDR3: CASSQDRGLAGVGADTQYF

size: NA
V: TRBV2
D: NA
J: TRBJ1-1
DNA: TGTGCCAGCAGTGGAGAGTACACTGAAGCTTTCTTT
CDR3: CASSGEYTEAFF

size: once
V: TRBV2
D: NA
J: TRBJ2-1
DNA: TGTGCCAGCAGGAGGATCTCCTACAATGAGCAGTTCTTC
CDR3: CASRRISYNEQFF

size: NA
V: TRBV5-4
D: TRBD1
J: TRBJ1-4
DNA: TGTGCCAGCAGCTTTTCCCTCAGGGGGCGCGGGAATGAAAAACTGTTTTTT
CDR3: CASSFSLRGRGNEKLFF

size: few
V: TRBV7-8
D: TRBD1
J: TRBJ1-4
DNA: TGTGCCAGCAGCTTAGAGAGGACAGGGGCGACTGAAAAACTGTTTTTT
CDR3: CASSLERTGATEKLFF

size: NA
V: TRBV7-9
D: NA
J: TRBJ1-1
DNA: TGTGCCAGCAGCTTCGGACAGACCCGGAACACTGAAGCTTTCTTT
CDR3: CASSFGQTRNTEAFF

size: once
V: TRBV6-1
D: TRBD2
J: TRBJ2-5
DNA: TGTGCCAGCAGTGACTGGGGACTAGCGGGGGGATTAGAGACCCAGTACTTC
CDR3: CASSDWGLAGGLETQYF

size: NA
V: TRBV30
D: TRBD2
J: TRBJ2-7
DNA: TGTGCCTCCCAGCGGGAGGATCGGATCGAGCAGTACTTC
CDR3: CASQREDRIEQYF

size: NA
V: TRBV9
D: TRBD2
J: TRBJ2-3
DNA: TGTGCCAGCAGACGGGGACTAGCGGGAGGGCCCGCGGGCACAGATACGCAGTATTTT
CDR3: CASRRGLAGGPAGTDTQYF

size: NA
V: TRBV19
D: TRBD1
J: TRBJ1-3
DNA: TGTGCCAGTAGTCTAACAGGGGGCTCTGGAAACACCATATATTTT
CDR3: CASSLTGGSGNTIYF

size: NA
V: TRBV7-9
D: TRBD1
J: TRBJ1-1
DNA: TGTGCCAGCAGCTTAGGCGGGGACAGAAACACTGAAGCTTTCTTT
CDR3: CASSLGGDRNTEAFF

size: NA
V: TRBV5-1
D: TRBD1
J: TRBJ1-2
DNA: TGCGCCAGCAGCCTAGACAGGGGGCATGGCTACACCTTC
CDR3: CASSLDRGHGYTF

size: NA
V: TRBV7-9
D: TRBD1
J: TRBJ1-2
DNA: TGTGCCAGCAGCTTTCCGGGACAGGGTAACTATGGCTACACCTTC
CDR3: CASSFPGQGNYGYTF

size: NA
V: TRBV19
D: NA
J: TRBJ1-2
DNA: TGTGCCAGTAGTATAGGTGGGGGGGTTGACTATGGCTACACCTTC
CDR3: CASSIGGGVDYGYTF

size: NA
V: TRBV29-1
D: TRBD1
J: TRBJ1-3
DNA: TGCAGCGTCGTCTTCGGGACAGGGGGCGCAGCTGGAAACACCATATATTTT
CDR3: CSVVFGTGGAAGNTIYF

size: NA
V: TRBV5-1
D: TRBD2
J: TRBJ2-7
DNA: TGCGCCAGCAGTCGTACTAGCGGGGGCTCCTACGAGCAGTACTTC
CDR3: CASSRTSGGSYEQYF

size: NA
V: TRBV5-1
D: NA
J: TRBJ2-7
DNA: TGCGCCAGCAGCTTTACTACCTCCTACGAGCAGTACTTC
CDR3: CASSFTTSYEQYF

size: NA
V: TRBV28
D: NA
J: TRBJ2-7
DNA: TGTGCCAGCAGTCAATTTTCTCCGGGTAAAAATTACGAGCAGTACTTC
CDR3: CASSQFSPGKNYEQYF

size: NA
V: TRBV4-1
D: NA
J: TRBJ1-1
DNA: TGCGCCAGCAGCCAAATGGGGGGGAACACTGAAGCTTTCTTT
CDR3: CASSQMGGNTEAFF

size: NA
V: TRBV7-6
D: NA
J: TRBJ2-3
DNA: TGTGCCAGCAGCTTAGCACCCGGGCAGGGTGGGACAGATACGCAGTATTTT
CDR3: CASSLAPGQGGTDTQYF